Below, 14 T cell receptor beta chains from the same sample are listed, as sequenced in a study of cytomegalovirus exposure and HLA in healthy donors. PCR amplification relied on 60 Vbeta primers (plus 13 Jbeta primers). TCRdb keeps only in-frame clones here, not all; method: immunoSEQ multiplex PCR. The sample holds roughly 100,000 clones; approximately 79% are singletons and the top ten take under 6.5%. The specimen sequenced was PBMCs. The receptors derive from a man between 60 and 75 years old in good health and CMV-seropositive.

The gene calls are TRBV30 and TRBJ1-2; D is undetermined. Trimming took 0 bases from V and 4 from J, leaving 12 bases between them. Germline-derived CDR1 and CDR2 are GTSNPN and SVGIG (reference sequence). CDR3 length: 14 amino acids. This chain's CDR3 is CAWSVDAGSYGYTF. The CDR3 region has the DNA TGTGCCTGGAGTGTAGATGCGGGGTCCTATGGCTACACCTTC. Full variable domain (missing parts from reference TRBV30 and TRBJ1-2): SQTIHQWPATLVQPVGSPLSLECTVEGTSNPNLYWYRQAAGRGLQLLFYSVGIGQISSEVPQNLSASRPQDRQFILSSKKLLLSDSGFYLCAWSVDAGSYGYTFGSGTRLTVV.

This clone was picked up one time. This chain joins TRBV7-9 and TRBJ1-1, with unresolved D. V was shortened by 1 base and J by 1 base, with 7 bases between the two germline ends. The germline gives CDR1 SEHNR, CDR2 FQNEAQ (reference sequence). This CDR3 contains 14 residues. DNA of the CDR3: TGTGCCAGCAGCTTAGAGACATCGAACACTGAAGCTTTCTTT. This encodes CASSLETSNTEAFF. The full variable domain, in which reference TRBV7-9 and TRBJ1-1 provide the parts outside the CDR3, is DTGVSQNPRHKITKRGQNVTFRCDPISEHNRLYWYRQTLGQGPEFLTYFQNEAQLEKSRLLSDRFSAERPKGSFSTLEIQRTEQGDSAMYLCASSLETSNTEAFFGQGTRLTVV.

V gene TRBV28 combines with J gene TRBJ2-7, with TRBD2 matching 10 bases. There are 14 residues in the CDR3. J gave up 3 bases and V 2 bases, and 1 base lay outside the gene matches. CDR1 is MDHEN, CDR2 SYDVKM, per germline. The CDR3 bases are TGTGCCAGCAGTTTAAGACTAGCGGGCTACGAGCAGTACTTC. This encodes CASSLRLAGYEQYF.

This clone was counted a single time. The rearrangement links TRBV6-1 to TRBJ1-3; TRBD1 aligns across 9 bases. This CDR3 contains 20 residues. CDR1 MNHNS and CDR2 SASEGT come from the germline V gene. Trimming removed 3 bases from V and 0 bases from J; junction bases left unmatched: 15. This chain's CDR3 is CASSDDSGTGSLSSGNTIYF. The CDR3, as DNA: TGTGCCAGCAGTGACGACTCCGGGACAGGGTCCTTGAGCTCTGGAAACACCATATATTTT.

J is TRBJ1-1 and V is TRBV18; 8 positions agree with TRBD1. The CDR3 covers 16 residues. Unmatched junction bases numbered 5, after V lost 2 bases and J lost 0 bases. Germline V gene data show CDR1 as KGHSH and CDR2 as LQKENI. This chain's CDR3 is CASSPLDRAMNTEAFF. CDR3 in DNA: TGTGCCAGCTCACCATTGGACAGGGCGATGAACACTGAAGCTTTCTTT.

Of note for this clone: This CDR3 is also generated by other DNA sequences in the sample. The chain links TRBV9 to TRBJ1-4, with D tentatively TRBD1 (5 bases). Germline V gene sequence: CDR1 SGDLS, CDR2 YYNGEE. The V gene lost 2 bases and the J gene lost 6 bases, with 17 bases spanning the gap. The CDR3 runs 16 residues. The CDR3 nucleotides read TGTGCCAGCAGCGTCACTGCTGGGGGAGGGTATGAAAAACTGTTTTTT. Its protein product is CASSVTAGGGYEKLFF.

The chain uses TRBV7-2 and TRBJ1-5; tentatively, D is TRBD1 (6 bases). There are 15 residues in the CDR3. V lost 5 bases to trimming and J lost 8 bases, with 19 bases between them. The germline V gene has CDR1 SGHTA and CDR2 FQGNSA. The CDR3 region has the DNA TGTGCCAGCAGCCTACGGACGGGGGGCTGGGAGCCCCAGCATTTT. This sequence encodes CASSLRTGGWEPQHF.

This clone was counted once. The chain employs TRBV13 and TRBJ2-2; 11 bases map to TRBD1. CDR3 length equals 15 residues. Germline CDR1 is PRHDT and CDR2 is FYEKMQ (reference sequence). The ends lost 5 bases at V and 11 bases at J; junction bases unmatched: 10. CDR3 in DNA: TGTGCCAGCAGCACTCAGGACAGGGGGCGGATCGAGCTGTTTTTT. Protein: CASSTQDRGRIELFF.

In its sample, this clone was seen a few times. The rearrangement joins TRBV7-9 to TRBJ2-3; 7 nucleotides match TRBD1. The length of the CDR3 is 15 residues. Per the germline V gene, CDR1 is SEHNR and CDR2 is FQNEAQ (reference sequence). With 1 base clipped from V and 4 bases from J, the junction kept 5 bases outside the gene matches. Here the CDR3 DNA reads TGTGCCAGCAGCTTAGGAGGGGGCGGCCCAGATACGCAGTATTTT. Its translation: CASSLGGGGPDTQYF.

This chain uses TRBV11-2 with TRBJ2-1; TRBD1 aligns across 9 bases. V lost 1 base, J lost 9 bases, and 10 bases stayed unmatched. The CDR3 length is 16 residues. Germline values: CDR1 SGHAT, CDR2 FQNNGV. The CDR3 region is CASSLGPGTGKGEQFF. In nucleotides, the CDR3 is TGTGCCAGCAGCTTAGGGCCCGGGACAGGGAAAGGTGAGCAGTTCTTC.

This clone was detected only once. The chain is built from TRBV7-8 and TRBJ1-6; D may be TRBD1 (5 bases). The CDR3 is 17 amino acids. The ends were cut back, 6 bases at V and 7 bases at J, with 22 bases in the middle. Germline loops: CDR1 SGHVS, CDR2 FQNEAQ. CDR3 in DNA: TGTGCCAGCAGTTTGGGGCGGGGGGGTGTGGGCAATTCACCCCTCCACTTT. As protein: CASSLGRGGVGNSPLHF.

This chain joins TRBV11-2 and TRBJ1-2, with 9 bases matching TRBD1. After removal of 1 base from V and 6 bases from J, the junction contained 9 bases not matched to a gene. Germline V gene sequence: CDR1 SGHAT, CDR2 FQNNGV. CDR3 length: 16 amino acids. CDR3 amino acids: CASSLVRGQGMNGYTF. The CDR3 DNA reads TGTGCCAGCAGCTTAGTTAGAGGACAGGGGATGAATGGCTACACCTTC.

This clone was detected only a few times. The V call is TRBV4-2, the J call TRBJ2-3; TRBD2 aligns across 8 bases. V lost 3 bases and J lost 6; bases outside the gene matches: 17. The CDR3 contains 18 residues. The germline V gene has CDR1 LGHNA and CDR2 YNFKEQ. The CDR3 loop is CASSQWGTIGGGSDTQYF. The CDR3 nucleotides are TGTGCCAGCAGCCAGTGGGGCACTATAGGCGGGGGGTCGGATACGCAGTATTTT.

The CDR3: CASRGGQTGSYEQYF. DNA of the CDR3: TGTGCCAGCAGGGGGGGACAGACCGGCTCCTACGAGCAGTACTTC. The chain joins TRBV21-1 to TRBJ2-7; the listed D gene, TRBD1, was not tested against the DNA. TRBV21-1 is given as a pseudogene. CDR3 size: 15 residues.